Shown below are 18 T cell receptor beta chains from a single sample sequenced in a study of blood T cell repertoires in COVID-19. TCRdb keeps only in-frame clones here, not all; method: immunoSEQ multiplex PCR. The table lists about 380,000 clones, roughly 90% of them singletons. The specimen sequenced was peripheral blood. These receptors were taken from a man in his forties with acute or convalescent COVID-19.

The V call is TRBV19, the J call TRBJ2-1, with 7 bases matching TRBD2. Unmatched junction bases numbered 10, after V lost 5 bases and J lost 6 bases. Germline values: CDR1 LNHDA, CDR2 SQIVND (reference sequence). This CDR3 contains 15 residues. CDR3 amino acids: CASSVLVAGLNEQFF. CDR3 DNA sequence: TGTGCCAGTAGTGTTTTAGTAGCGGGCCTCAATGAGCAGTTCTTC.

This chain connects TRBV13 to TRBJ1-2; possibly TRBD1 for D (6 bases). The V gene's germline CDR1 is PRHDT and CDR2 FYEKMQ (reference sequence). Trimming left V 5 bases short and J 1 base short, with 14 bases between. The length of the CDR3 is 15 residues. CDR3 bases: TGTGCCAGCAGCCCCGAGGGGGACCTTAACTATGGCTACACCTTC. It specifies CASSPEGDLNYGYTF.

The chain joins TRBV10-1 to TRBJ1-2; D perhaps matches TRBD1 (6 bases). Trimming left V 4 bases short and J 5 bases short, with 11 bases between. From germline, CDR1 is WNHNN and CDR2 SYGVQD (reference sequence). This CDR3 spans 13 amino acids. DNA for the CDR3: TGCGCCAGCAGTGCGGACAGAGATTATGGCTACACCTTC. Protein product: CASSADRDYGYTF.

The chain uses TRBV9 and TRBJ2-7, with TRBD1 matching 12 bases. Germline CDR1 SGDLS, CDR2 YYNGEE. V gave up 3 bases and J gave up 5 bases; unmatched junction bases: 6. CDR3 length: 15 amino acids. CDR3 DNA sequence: TGTGCCAGCAGCGGGGGGGACAGGGGGCCCAACGAGCAGTACTTC. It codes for CASSGGDRGPNEQYF.

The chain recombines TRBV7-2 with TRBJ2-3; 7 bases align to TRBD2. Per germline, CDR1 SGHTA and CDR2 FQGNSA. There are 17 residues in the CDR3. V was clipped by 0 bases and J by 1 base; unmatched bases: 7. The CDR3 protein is CASSLAYSSGGTDTQYF. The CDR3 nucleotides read TGTGCCAGCAGCTTAGCTTATTCGAGCGGGGGCACAGATACGCAGTATTTT.

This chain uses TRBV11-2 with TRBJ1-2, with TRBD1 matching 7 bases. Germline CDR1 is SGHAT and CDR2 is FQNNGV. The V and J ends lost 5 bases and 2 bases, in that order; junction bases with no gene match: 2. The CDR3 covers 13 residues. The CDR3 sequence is CASSVGQNYGYTF. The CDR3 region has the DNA TGTGCCAGCAGCGTGGGACAGAACTATGGCTACACCTTC.

The CDR3 sequence is CASSLVPGTGNTIYF. DNA of the CDR3: TGCGCCAGCAGCTTGGTTCCGGGGACTGGAAACACCATATATTTT. This sequence joins TRBV5-1 and TRBJ1-3; D gene unclear. The CDR3 has 15 amino acids. Deletions cut 0 bases from V and 2 bases from J, with 9 bases between. CDR1 and CDR2 (germline): SGHRS, YFSETQ.

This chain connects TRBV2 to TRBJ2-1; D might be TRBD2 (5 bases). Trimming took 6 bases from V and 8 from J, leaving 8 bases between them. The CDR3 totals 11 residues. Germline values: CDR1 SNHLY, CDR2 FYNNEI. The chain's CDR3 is CASRDWDEQFF. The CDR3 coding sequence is TGTGCCAGCAGGGACTGGGATGAGCAGTTCTTC.

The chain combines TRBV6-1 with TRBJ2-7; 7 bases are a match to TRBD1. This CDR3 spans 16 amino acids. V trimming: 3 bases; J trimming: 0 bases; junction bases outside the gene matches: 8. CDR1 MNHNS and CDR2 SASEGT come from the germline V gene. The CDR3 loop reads CASSDQLGDSSYEQYF. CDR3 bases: TGTGCCAGCAGTGATCAATTAGGGGACAGCTCCTACGAGCAGTACTTC.

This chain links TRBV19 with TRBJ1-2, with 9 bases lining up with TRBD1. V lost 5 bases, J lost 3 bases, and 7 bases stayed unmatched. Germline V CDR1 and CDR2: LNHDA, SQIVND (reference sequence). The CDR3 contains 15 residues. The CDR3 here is CASSLGQGRDYGYTF. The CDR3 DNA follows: TGTGCCAGTAGTCTCGGACAGGGGAGGGACTATGGCTACACCTTC.

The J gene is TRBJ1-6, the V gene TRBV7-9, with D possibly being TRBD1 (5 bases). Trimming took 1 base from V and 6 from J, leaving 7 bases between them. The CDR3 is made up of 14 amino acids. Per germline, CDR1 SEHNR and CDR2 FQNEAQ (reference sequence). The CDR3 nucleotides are TGTGCCAGCAGCTTAGGACAGATTAATTCACCCCTCCACTTT. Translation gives CASSLGQINSPLHF.

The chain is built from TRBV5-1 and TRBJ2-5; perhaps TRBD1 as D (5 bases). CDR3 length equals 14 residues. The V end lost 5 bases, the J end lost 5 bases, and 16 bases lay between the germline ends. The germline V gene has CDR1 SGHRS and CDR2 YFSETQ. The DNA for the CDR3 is TGCGCCAGCAGTCGGATCCAGGGCGGCGAGACCCAGTACTTC. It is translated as CASSRIQGGETQYF.

The CDR3 sequence is CASSVTGGSGNTIYF. The CDR3 DNA sequence: TGTGCCAGCAGTGTAACAGGGGGCTCTGGAAACACCATATATTTT. The V and J genes are TRBV25-1 and TRBJ1-3; 8 positions agree with TRBD1. With 4 bases clipped from V and 0 bases from J, the junction kept 2 bases outside the gene matches. The CDR3 length is 15 residues. Germline loops: CDR1 MGHDK, CDR2 SYGVNS.

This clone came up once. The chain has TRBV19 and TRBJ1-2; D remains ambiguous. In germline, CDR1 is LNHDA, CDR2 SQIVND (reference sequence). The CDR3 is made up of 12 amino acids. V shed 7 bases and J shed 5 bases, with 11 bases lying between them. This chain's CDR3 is CASTNREYGYTF. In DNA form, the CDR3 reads TGTGCCAGTACCAATAGGGAGTATGGCTACACCTTC.

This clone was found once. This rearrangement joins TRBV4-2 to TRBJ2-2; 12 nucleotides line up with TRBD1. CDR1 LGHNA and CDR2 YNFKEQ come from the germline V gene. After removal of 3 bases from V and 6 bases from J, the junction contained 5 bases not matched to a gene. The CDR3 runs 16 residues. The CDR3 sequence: CASSHGTGGASGELFF. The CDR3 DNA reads TGTGCCAGCAGCCATGGGACAGGGGGCGCCTCCGGGGAGCTGTTTTTT.

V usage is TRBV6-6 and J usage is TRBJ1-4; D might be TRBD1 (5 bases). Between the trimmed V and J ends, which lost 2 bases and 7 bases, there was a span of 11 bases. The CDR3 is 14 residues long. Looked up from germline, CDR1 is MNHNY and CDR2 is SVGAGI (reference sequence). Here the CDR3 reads CASSYAVQGEKLFF. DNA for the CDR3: TGTGCCAGCAGTTACGCGGTCCAGGGTGAAAAACTGTTTTTT.

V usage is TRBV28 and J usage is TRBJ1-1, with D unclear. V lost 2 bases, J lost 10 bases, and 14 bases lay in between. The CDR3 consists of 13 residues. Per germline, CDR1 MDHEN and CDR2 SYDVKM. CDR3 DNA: TGTGCCAGCAGTTTAACAGAAGGCCAAGGAGCTTTCTTT. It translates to CASSLTEGQGAFF.

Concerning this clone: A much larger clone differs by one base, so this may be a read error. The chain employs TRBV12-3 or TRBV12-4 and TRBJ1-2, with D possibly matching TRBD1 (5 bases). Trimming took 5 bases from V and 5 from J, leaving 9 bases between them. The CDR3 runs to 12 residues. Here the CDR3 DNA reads TGTGCCAGCAGTGCCCAGGGTTATGGCTACACCTTC. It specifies CASSAQGYGYTF.